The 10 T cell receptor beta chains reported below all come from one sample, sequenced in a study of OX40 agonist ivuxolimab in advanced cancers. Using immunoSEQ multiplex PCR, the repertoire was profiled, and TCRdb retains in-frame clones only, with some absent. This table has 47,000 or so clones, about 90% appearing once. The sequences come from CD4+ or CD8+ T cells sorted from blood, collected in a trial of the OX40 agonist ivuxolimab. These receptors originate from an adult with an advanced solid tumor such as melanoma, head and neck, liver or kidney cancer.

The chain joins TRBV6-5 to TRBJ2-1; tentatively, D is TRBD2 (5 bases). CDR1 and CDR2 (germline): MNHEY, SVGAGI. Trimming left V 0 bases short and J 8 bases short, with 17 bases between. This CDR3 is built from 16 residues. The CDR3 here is CASSYSSPPAGHEQFF. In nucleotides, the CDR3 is TGTGCCAGCAGTTACTCGTCGCCCCCGGCGGGCCATGAGCAGTTCTTC.

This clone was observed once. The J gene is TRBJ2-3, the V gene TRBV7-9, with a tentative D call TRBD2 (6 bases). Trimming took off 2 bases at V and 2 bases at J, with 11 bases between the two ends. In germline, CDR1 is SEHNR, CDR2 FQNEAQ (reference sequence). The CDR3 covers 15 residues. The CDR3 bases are TGTGCCAGCAGCTTACACGGGAGCGACACAGATACGCAGTATTTT. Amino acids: CASSLHGSDTDTQYF.

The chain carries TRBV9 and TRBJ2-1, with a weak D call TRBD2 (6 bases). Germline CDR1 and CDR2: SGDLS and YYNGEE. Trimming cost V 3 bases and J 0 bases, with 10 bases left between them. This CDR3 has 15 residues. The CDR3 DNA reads TGTGCCAGCAGCGGAGAGGGACTCTCCTACAATGAGCAGTTCTTC. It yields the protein CASSGEGLSYNEQFF.

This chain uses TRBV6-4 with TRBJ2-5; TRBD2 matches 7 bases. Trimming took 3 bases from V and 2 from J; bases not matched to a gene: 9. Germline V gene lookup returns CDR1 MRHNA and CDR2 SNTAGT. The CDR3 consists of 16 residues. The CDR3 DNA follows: TGTGCCAGCAGTGAACTCAGTCGGGGGGAACAAGAGACCCAGTACTTC. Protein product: CASSELSRGEQETQYF.

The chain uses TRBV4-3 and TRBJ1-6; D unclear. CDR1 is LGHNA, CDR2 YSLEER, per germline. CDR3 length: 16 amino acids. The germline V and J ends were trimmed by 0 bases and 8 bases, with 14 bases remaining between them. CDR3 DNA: TGCGCCAGCAGCCAAGACCTGGTTAGCCTGGATTCACCCCTCCACTTT. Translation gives CASSQDLVSLDSPLHF.

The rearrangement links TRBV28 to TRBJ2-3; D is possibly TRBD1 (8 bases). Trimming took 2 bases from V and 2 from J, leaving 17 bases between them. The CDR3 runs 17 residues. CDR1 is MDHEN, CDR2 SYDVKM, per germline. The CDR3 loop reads CASSLEKDRDYTDTQYF. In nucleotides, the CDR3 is TGTGCCAGCAGTTTAGAAAAGGACAGGGACTACACAGATACGCAGTATTTT.

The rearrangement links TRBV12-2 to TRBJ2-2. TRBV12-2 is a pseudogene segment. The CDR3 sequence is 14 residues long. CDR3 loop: CASSPLGNTGELFF. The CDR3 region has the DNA TGTGCCAGCAGCCCCTTAGGAAACACCGGGGAGCTGTTTTTT.

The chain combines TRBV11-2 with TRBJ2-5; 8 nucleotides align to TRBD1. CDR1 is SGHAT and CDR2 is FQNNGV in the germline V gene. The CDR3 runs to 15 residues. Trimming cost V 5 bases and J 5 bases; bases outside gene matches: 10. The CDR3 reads CASSPLTGGWETQYF. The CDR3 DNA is TGTGCCAGCAGCCCACTAACAGGGGGGTGGGAGACCCAGTACTTC.

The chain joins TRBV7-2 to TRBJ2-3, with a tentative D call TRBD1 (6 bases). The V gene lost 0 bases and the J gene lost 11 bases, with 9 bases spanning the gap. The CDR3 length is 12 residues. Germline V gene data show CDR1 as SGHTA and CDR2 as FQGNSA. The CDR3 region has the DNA TGTGCCAGCAGCTTAGCGGGACATCTGCAGTATTTT. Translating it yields CASSLAGHLQYF. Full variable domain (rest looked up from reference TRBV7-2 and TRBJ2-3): GAGVSQSPSNKVTEKGKDVELRCDPISGHTALYWYRQSLGQGLEFLIYFQGNSAPDKSGLPSDRFSAERTGGSVSTLTIQRTQQEDSAVYLCASSLAGHLQYFGPGTRLTVL.

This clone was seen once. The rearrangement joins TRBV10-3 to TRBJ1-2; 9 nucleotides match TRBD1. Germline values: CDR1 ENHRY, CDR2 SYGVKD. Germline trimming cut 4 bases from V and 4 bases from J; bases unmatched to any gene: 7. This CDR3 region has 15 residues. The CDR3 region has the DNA TGTGCCATCAGTGTGGGGGACAGGGACGTCTATGGCTACACCTTC. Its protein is CAISVGDRDVYGYTF.